This T cell receptor beta chain was sequenced in a study of T cell changes during pregnancy in multiple sclerosis. The CDR3 extends over 14 amino acids. Losses at the gene ends were 7 bases for V and 6 bases for J; bases not matched to a gene: 7. CDR1 is LNHDA and CDR2 is SQIVND in the germline V gene (reference sequence). TCRdb keeps only in-frame clones here, not all; method: immunoSEQ multiplex PCR. Here the sample spans roughly 55,000 clones, 92% being singletons. This chain uses TRBV19 with TRBJ1-4; 8 bases map to TRBD1. This TCR came from a female donor in good health, enrolled as a control in a pregnancy study. The sequencing here drew on CD4+ T cells from peripheral blood mononuclear cells, taken after pregnancy. The CDR3 is CASTETGVYEKLFF. The CDR3 region has the DNA TGTGCCAGTACGGAGACAGGGGTCTATGAAAAACTGTTTTTT.